The source of this TCR beta chain is a study of blood T cell repertoires in COVID-19. Study information: The cDNA or gDNA used as material had been derived from T cells, B-cell-depleted T cells, or PBMCs.

Germline-derived CDR1 and CDR2 are KGHDR and SFDVKD. This CDR3 is built from 13 residues. Trimming removed 4 bases at V and 9 bases at J, with 12 bases between. Under the authors' procedure: Estimation of nucleated cell counts relied on the amplification of reference gene primers. Using immunoSEQ multiplex PCR, the repertoire was profiled, and TCRdb retains in-frame clones only, with some absent. Clone size and V and J calls were adopted from that table, with D and trimming inferred from the DNA. In the table there are 300,000 to 450,000 clones, 88% of which are singletons. Enrollees, roughly 18 to 90 years old, lived in 24 US areas. For recovered donors of Cohort 3, there were two negative PCRs, clearance, or symptom resolution.

The chain employs TRBV24-1 and TRBJ2-1; possibly TRBD1 for D (5 bases). The sequencing sample was made of PBMCs or T cells enriched from blood (not recorded which). This sequence was found in a woman between 18 and 29 years old who had recovered from COVID-19. The CDR3: CATSESRAGEQFF. DNA of the CDR3: TGTGCCACCAGTGAATCCAGGGCTGGTGAGCAGTTCTTC.